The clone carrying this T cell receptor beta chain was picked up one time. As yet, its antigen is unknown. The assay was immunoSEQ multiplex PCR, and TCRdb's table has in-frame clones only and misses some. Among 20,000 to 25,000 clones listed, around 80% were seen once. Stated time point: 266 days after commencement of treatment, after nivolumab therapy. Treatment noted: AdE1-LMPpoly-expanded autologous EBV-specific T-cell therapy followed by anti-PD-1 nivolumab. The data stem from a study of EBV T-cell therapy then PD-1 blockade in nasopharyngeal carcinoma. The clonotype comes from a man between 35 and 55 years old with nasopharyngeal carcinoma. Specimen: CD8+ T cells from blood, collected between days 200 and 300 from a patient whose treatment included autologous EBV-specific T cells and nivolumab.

CDR3 amino acids: CASSTGGLAGARYNEQFF. The CDR3 DNA is TGTGCCAGCAGCACTGGGGGACTAGCGGGGGCAAGGTACAATGAGCAGTTCTTC. The chain uses TRBV9 and TRBJ2-1, with 14 nucleotides matching TRBD2. CDR3 length equals 18 residues. The V gene end was trimmed by 4 bases and the J gene end by 4 bases; junction bases not matched to a gene: 10. Germline CDR1 is SGDLS and CDR2 is YYNGEE.